There are many counts of the clone carrying this T cell receptor beta chain. As yet, its antigen is unknown. This sample is part of a study of identical twins. Germline values: CDR1 LGHNA, CDR2 YSLEER. V was cut by 0 bases and J by 2 bases, with 9 bases left in between. This CDR3 contains 15 residues. A single record per CDR3 protein comes from TCRdb applying MiXCR to the 5' RACE reads. The table includes 600,000 to 700,000 distinct CDR3 sequences, 21% detected once. General study findings and limits: Cross-sectional statistics underpinned the conclusions; the same donors were not followed. Models, which agreed with sharing between unrelated individuals, nonetheless underestimated the out-of-frame TCR alpha sharing seen in monozygotic twins.

The same data also contributed to another study, on T cells expressing NK-cell markers. According to that study: Seven donors tested HCMV-seropositive and one tested seronegative among the eight sequenced. Dominant NKG2C+ clonotypes were found to form about 1.0-7.5% of CD8+ T cells in more than five donors.

Sample: PBMCs. The chain joins TRBV4-3 to TRBJ2-3; perhaps TRBD2 as D (5 bases). The clonotype comes from a woman between 18 and 30 years old in good health. The CDR3 loop is CASSQELGLTDTQYF. CDR3 DNA sequence: TGCGCCAGCAGCCAAGAACTCGGACTCACAGATACGCAGTATTTT.